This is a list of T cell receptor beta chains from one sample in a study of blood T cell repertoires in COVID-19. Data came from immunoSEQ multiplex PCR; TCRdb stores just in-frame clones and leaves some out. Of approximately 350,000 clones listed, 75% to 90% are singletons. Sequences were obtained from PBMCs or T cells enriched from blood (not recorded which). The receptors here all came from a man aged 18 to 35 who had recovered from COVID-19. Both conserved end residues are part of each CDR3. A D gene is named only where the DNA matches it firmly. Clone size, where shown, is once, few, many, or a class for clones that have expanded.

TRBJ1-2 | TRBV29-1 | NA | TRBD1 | TGCAGCGTTGACCAGTGGTGGGGCAGGGGGCTAGGTAAAAACTATGGCTACACCTTC | CSVDQWWGRGLGKNYGYTF
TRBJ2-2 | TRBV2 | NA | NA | TGTGCCAGCAGCCCGCAGGGTACGAACACCGGGGAGCTGTTTTTT | CASSPQGTNTGELFF
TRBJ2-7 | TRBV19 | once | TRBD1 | TGTGCCAGTAGTATTTCTCCGGGACAGGTTTTACGCCCCTACGAGCAGTACTTC | CASSISPGQVLRPYEQYF
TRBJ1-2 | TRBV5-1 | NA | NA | TGCGCCAGCAGCTTGGAACAGTATGGCTACACCTTC | CASSLEQYGYTF
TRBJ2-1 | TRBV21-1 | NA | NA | TGTGCCAGCGGGATAAAACGGGGAGAGCAGTTCTTC | CASGIKRGEQFF
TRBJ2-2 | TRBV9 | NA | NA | TGTGCCAGCAGCCATGAGCGACAGTATACCGGGGAGCTGTTTTTT | CASSHERQYTGELFF
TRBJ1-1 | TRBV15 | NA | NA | TGTGCCACTGACGGGGGGATGAACACTGAAGCTTTCTTT | CATDGGMNTEAFF
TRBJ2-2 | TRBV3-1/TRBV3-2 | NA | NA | TGTGCCAGCAGCCACCTGGGGGAGGGGGACACCGGGGAGCTGTTTTTT | CASSHLGEGDTGELFF
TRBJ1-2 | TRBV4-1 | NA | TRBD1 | TGCGCCAGCAGCCAAGAGGAGAGGCAGGGGGTCTATGGCTACACCTTC | CASSQEERQGVYGYTF
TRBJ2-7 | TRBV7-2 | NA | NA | TGTGCCAGCAGCTTAGCGCCCTCCTCTAGCTCCTACGAGCAGTACTTC | CASSLAPSSSSYEQYF
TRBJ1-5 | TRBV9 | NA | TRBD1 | TGTGCCAGCAGCGCCGGACAGGGTGGTCAGCCCCAGCATTTT | CASSAGQGGQPQHF
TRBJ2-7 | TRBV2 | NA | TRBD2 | TGTGCCAGCATCCTGGGGCGGGGGGGAACCTACGAGCAGTACTTC | CASILGRGGTYEQYF
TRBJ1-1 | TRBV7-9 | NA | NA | TGTGCCAGCAGCCGATCAGGGGTAGCCGTGTTCACTGAAGCTTTCTTT | CASSRSGVAVFTEAFF
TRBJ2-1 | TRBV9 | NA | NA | TGTGCCAGCAGCGTCGAACTCCTCACTGAGCAGTTCTTC | CASSVELLTEQFF
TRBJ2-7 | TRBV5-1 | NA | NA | TGCGCCAGCAGCTTGGCCGGGTTCCCCTACGAGCAGTACTTC | CASSLAGFPYEQYF
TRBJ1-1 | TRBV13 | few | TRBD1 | TGTGCCAGCAGCTTAGGAGGGGGACAGCCAACCTCGAACACTGAAGCTTTCTTT | CASSLGGGQPTSNTEAFF